One and the same sample provided the 19 T cell receptor beta chains below, sequenced in a study of radiation and T cells in renal cell carcinoma. Clones were sequenced by immunoSEQ multiplex PCR, and TCRdb holds only the in-frame ones, with some missing. Seen here are some 100,000 clones, over 75% observed once, and the top ten hold 5% to 8%. As to time point: baseline pretreatment blood. Indicated treatment: 15 Gy SBRT to primary tumor, nephrectomy 4 weeks later. This specimen was blood, taken from a patient whose treatment included radiotherapy and nephrectomy. The origin of the receptors is a man in his sixties with renal cell carcinoma.

V and J are TRBV19 and TRBJ2-5, with D perhaps TRBD2 (6 bases). The CDR3 consists of 14 residues. The germline gives CDR1 LNHDA, CDR2 SQIVND (reference sequence). Deletions cut 5 bases from V and 3 bases from J, with 13 bases between. This CDR3 is CASSATSPKETQYF. CDR3 bases: TGTGCCAGTAGTGCCACTAGCCCCAAAGAGACCCAGTACTTC. The full variable domain, with the rest looked up from reference TRBV19 and TRBJ2-5, is DGGITQSPKYLFRKEGQNVTLSCEQNLNHDAMYWYRQDPGQGLRLIYYSQIVNDFQKGDIAEGYSVSREKKESFPLTVTSAQKNPTAFYLCASSATSPKETQYFGPGTRLLVL.

This chain uses TRBV5-1 with TRBJ2-3; TRBD2 matches 11 bases. After removal of 3 bases from V and 3 bases from J, the junction contained 6 bases not matched to a gene. Looked up from germline, CDR1 is SGHRS and CDR2 is YFSETQ. This CDR3 is 16 amino acids long. As DNA, the CDR3 is TGCGCCAGCAGCTCCCCGACTAGCGGGACGACAGATACGCAGTATTTT. Translation gives CASSSPTSGTTDTQYF.

This sequence joins TRBV15 and TRBJ2-5; maybe TRBD2 (6 bases). This CDR3 region has 12 residues. Germline V gives CDR1 LNHNV, CDR2 YYDKDF (reference sequence). V was trimmed by 3 bases and J by 4 bases, leaving 6 bases between them. The CDR3 loop reads CATSRGGETQYF. CDR3 bases: TGTGCCACCAGCAGGGGGGGAGAGACCCAGTACTTC.

This chain links TRBV28 with TRBJ2-4; D may match TRBD1 or TRBD2 (5 bases each). V was cut by 2 bases and J by 7 bases, with 15 bases left in between. Germline V lookup: CDR1 MDHEN, CDR2 SYDVKM. The CDR3 runs 15 residues. The CDR3 bases are TGTGCCAGCAGTTTAACGACGGGACCCTTCAACATTCAGTACTTC. Protein sequence: CASSLTTGPFNIQYF. Based on the CDR3 plus reference TRBV28 and TRBJ2-4, the full variable domain is DVKVTQSSRYLVKRTGEKVFLECVQDMDHENMFWYRQDPGLGLRLIYFSYDVKMKEKGDIPEGYSVSREKKERFSLILESASTNQTSMYLCASSLTTGPFNIQYFGAGTRLSVL.

The rearrangement links TRBV10-3 to TRBJ2-4; TRBD1 matches at 7 bases. J gave up 7 bases and V 0 bases, and 6 bases lay outside the gene matches. Germline CDR1 ENHRY, CDR2 SYGVKD. The CDR3 length is 15 residues. The DNA of the CDR3 is TGTGCCATCAGTGAGTCGGGACGAGGGGGCAACATTCAGTACTTC. Translated, it gives CAISESGRGGNIQYF.

The chain employs TRBV15 and TRBJ2-7; 7 bases are a match to TRBD2. V lost 3 bases to trimming and J lost 0 bases; unmatched junction nucleotides: 8. Germline V lookup: CDR1 LNHNV, CDR2 YYDKDF (reference sequence). The CDR3 consists of 16 residues. The CDR3 region is CATSRQRRGSSYEQYF. As DNA, the CDR3 is TGTGCCACCAGCAGGCAAAGGCGGGGGAGCTCCTACGAGCAGTACTTC.

The rearrangement joins TRBV5-6 to TRBJ2-7, with 8 bases aligning to TRBD1. CDR3 length equals 16 residues. The germline V gene encodes CDR1 SGHDT and CDR2 YYEEEE. The V and J ends lost 3 bases and 5 bases, in that order; junction bases with no gene match: 13. The chain's CDR3 is CASSSRLGTGINEQYF. The CDR3 region has the DNA TGTGCCAGCAGCTCGCGATTAGGGACAGGAATCAACGAGCAGTACTTC.

In its sample, this clone was seen a few times. The chain couples TRBV5-4 to TRBJ2-2; the match to TRBD2 covers 15 bases. V lost 1 base to trimming and J lost 0 bases; unmatched junction nucleotides: 4. Germline lookup yields CDR1 SGHNT and CDR2 YYREEE (reference sequence). CDR3 length: 19 amino acids. The CDR3, as DNA: TGTGCCAGCAGCTTGCCGGGACTAGCGGGAGGAGCGAACACCGGGGAGCTGTTTTTT. This translates into CASSLPGLAGGANTGELFF.

The chain combines TRBV6-4 with TRBJ1-5; possibly TRBD1 for D (5 bases). This CDR3 has 14 residues. V lost 7 bases and J 5 bases, leaving 15 bases between the germline ends. Germline V gene lookup returns CDR1 MRHNA and CDR2 SNTAGT. For the CDR3, the DNA is TGTGCCAGCACCCAAGGTTTGGGGCATCAGCCCCAGCATTTT. It encodes CASTQGLGHQPQHF.

This chain links TRBV27 with TRBJ1-4; D is unresolved. The V gene's germline CDR1 is MNHEY and CDR2 SMNVEV (reference sequence). The V end lost 5 bases, the J end lost 6 bases, and 13 bases lay between the germline ends. CDR3 length: 14 amino acids. CDR3: CASSHGAGDEKLFF. In DNA, the CDR3 is TGTGCCAGCAGTCATGGAGCGGGTGATGAAAAACTGTTTTTT. Full variable domain (rest looked up from reference TRBV27 and TRBJ1-4): EAQVTQNPRYLITVTGKKLTVTCSQNMNHEYMSWYRQDPGLGLRQIYYSMNVEVTDKGDVPEGYKVSRKEKRNFPLILESPSPNQTSLYFCASSHGAGDEKLFFGSGTQLSVL.

This sequence joins TRBV21-1 and TRBJ1-1. TRBV21-1 has pseudogene status. The CDR3 covers 17 residues. For the CDR3, the DNA is TGTGCCAGCAGCAAAGCGGCCAGCTCCGATGGGGACACTGAAGCTTTCTTT. As protein: CASSKAASSDGDTEAFF.

This chain connects TRBV6-1 to TRBJ2-7; the match to TRBD1 covers 7 bases. Germline assignment: CDR1 MNHNS and CDR2 SASEGT. J gave up 1 base and V 10 bases, and 7 bases lay outside the gene matches. This CDR3 contains 13 residues. The CDR3 DNA follows: TGTGCCACTTGGGGACAGCCATCCTACGAGCAGTACTTC. It specifies CATWGQPSYEQYF.

CDR3 nucleotide sequence: TGCGCCAGCAGCCAAGACCCGAGGCCGGGGGGGTCCTACGAGCAGTACTTC. Protein: CASSQDPRPGGSYEQYF. V is TRBV4-1 and J is TRBJ2-7; 8 nucleotides line up with TRBD2. Germline V gene data show CDR1 as MGHRA and CDR2 as YSYEKL. The CDR3 is made up of 17 amino acids. The ends lost 0 bases at V and 1 base at J; junction bases unmatched: 8.

This sequence joins TRBV4-3 and TRBJ2-5, with 7 bases aligning to TRBD2. Germline loops: CDR1 LGHNA, CDR2 YSLEER. V lost 0 bases to trimming and J lost 1 base; unmatched junction nucleotides: 11. The CDR3 has 18 amino acids. In DNA form, the CDR3 reads TGCGCCAGCAGCCAAGATCTTGCGGGAGCTTTTCCCCAAGAGACCCAGTACTTC. Translating it yields CASSQDLAGAFPQETQYF.

This rearrangement joins TRBV15 to TRBJ2-3; 9 bases agree with TRBD1. Germline V CDR1 and CDR2: LNHNV, YYDKDF (reference sequence). The CDR3 has 14 residues. V lost 5 bases to trimming and J lost 2 bases; unmatched junction nucleotides: 2. CDR3 coding DNA: TGTGCCACCAGCGGACAGGGGAACACAGATACGCAGTATTTT. It yields the protein CATSGQGNTDTQYF.

The CDR3 nucleotides read TGTGCCAGCAGTCCTAGCGGGACATTCTACGAGCAGTACTTC. Its translation is CASSPSGTFYEQYF. The rearrangement links TRBV27 to TRBJ2-7; TRBD2 matches at 9 bases. V lost 5 bases, J lost 3 bases, and 5 bases stayed unmatched. Per germline, CDR1 MNHEY and CDR2 SMNVEV (reference sequence). The length of the CDR3 is 14 residues.

This chain links TRBV18 with TRBJ1-3, with TRBD1 matching 7 bases. CDR1 is KGHSH and CDR2 is LQKENI in the germline V gene. CDR3 length: 14 amino acids. The ends lost 4 bases at V and 7 bases at J; junction bases unmatched: 7. This CDR3 is CASSQTGDSNTIYF. Here the CDR3 DNA reads TGTGCCAGCTCACAAACAGGGGATTCGAACACCATATATTTT.

The rearrangement joins TRBV28 to TRBJ2-7; a weak D match, TRBD1 (6 bases). V gave up 3 bases and J gave up 7 bases, with 16 bases separating them. CDR3 size: 14 residues. The germline V gene encodes CDR1 MDHEN and CDR2 SYDVKM. CDR3 region: CASSFGDDRREQYF. DNA of the CDR3: TGTGCCAGCAGTTTTGGGGATGACAGGCGGGAGCAGTACTTC.

This chain uses TRBV7-2 with TRBJ2-7, with 13 bases that match TRBD2. Per the germline V gene, CDR1 is SGHTA and CDR2 is FQGNSA. The CDR3 totals 15 residues. V shed 4 bases and J 1 base; nucleotides not matched to a gene: 1. For the CDR3, the DNA is TGTGCCAGCAGCTCGGGACTAGCGGGGTCCTACGAGCAGTACTTC. Encoded protein: CASSSGLAGSYEQYF.